This T cell receptor beta chain was profiled in a study of blood T cells in healthy people across ages. Whole-study results and caveats: Unsorted PBMC input precluded a conclusive naive versus antigen-experienced comparison. Compared with aged donors, long-lived donors showed fewer expanded clones, suggesting selection.

Next came a second PCR, run for about 6 to 12 cycles, which used a sample-barcoded 5' primer along with a J-beta primer mix. One entry per CDR3 protein results from TCRdb running MiXCR on the 5' RACE reads. The sample consists of about 1,600,000 distinct CDR3 sequences, about 43% of them appearing once. V gave up 0 bases and J gave up 9 bases, with 18 bases separating them. Germline V lookup: CDR1 MGHRA, CDR2 YSYEKL. CDR3 length: 17 amino acids. Concerning this clonotype: What it recognizes is unknown.

The sequenced sample consisted of blood. This clonotype was obtained from a woman between 18 and 29 years old in good health. The chain combines TRBV4-1 with TRBJ1-6; the D is unclear. CDR3: CASSQDRQAVTRSPLHF. CDR3 coding DNA: TGCGCCAGCAGCCAAGATCGCCAGGCTGTGACTCGTTCACCCCTCCACTTT.